Given below is one T cell receptor beta chain in context. As for treatment: oral pan-JAK inhibitor, 5-10 mg twice daily. The data were obtained in a study of CD8+ T cells in alopecia areata. V lost 3 bases to trimming and J lost 3 bases, with 8 bases between them. There are 14 residues in the CDR3. The sequencing template was cDNA reverse transcribed from extracted RNA. Generated by immunoSEQ multiplex PCR, the TCRdb table keeps only in-frame clones and is missing some. The sample has roughly 180,000 clones, about 53% seen once. This specimen was CD8+ T cells sorted from blood, taken at week 24, from a patient treated with tofacitinib. The receptor's source is a human donor with alopecia areata. The genes are TRBV23-1 and TRBJ1-4; maybe TRBD1 (6 bases). TRBV23-1 is designated an ORF whose function remains uncertain. CDR3 sequence reads: CASSQQGPNEKLFF. CDR3 nucleotides: TGCGCCAGCAGTCAGCAGGGGCCTAATGAAAAACTGTTTTTT.